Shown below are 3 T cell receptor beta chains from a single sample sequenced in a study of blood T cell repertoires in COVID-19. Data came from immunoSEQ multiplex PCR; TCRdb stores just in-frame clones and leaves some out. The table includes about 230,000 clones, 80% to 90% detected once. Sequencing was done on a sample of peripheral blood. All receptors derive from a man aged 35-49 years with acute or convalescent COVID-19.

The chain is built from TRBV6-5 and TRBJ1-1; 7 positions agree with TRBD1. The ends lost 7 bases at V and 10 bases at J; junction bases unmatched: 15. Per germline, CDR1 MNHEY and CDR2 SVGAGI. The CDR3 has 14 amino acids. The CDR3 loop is CASNLDRESSRAFF. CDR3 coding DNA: TGTGCCAGCAACCTTGACAGGGAATCTTCGCGAGCTTTCTTT.

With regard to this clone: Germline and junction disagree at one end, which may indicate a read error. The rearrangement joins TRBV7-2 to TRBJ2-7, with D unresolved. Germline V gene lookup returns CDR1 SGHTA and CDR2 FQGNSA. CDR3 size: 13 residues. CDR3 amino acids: CASSLALQPLMMF. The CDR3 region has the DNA TGTGCCAGCAGCTTAGCGTTACAGCCGCTTATGATGTTC.

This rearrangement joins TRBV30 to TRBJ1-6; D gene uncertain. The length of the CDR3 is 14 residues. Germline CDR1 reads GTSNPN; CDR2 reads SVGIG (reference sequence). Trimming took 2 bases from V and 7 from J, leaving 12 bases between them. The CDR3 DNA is TGTGCCTGGAGTAAACAATTGGGCAATTCACCCCTCCACTTT. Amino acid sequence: CAWSKQLGNSPLHF.